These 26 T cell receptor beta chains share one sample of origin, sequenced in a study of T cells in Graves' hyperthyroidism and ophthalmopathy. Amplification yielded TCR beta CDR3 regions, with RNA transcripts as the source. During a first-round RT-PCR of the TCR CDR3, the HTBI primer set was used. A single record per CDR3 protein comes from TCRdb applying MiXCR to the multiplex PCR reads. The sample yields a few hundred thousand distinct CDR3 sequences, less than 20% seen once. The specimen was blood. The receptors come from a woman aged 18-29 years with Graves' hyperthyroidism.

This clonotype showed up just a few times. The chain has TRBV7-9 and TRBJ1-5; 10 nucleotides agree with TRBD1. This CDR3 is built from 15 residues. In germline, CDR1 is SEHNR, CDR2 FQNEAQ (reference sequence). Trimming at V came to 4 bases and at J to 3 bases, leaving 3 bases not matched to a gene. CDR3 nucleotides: TGTGCCAGCAGCTCCGGGACAGGGGTCAATCAGCCCCAGCATTTT. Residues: CASSSGTGVNQPQHF.

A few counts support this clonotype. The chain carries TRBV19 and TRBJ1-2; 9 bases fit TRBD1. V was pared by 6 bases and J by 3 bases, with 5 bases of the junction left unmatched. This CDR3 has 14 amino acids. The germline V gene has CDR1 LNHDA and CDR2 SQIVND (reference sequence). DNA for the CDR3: TGTGCCAGTAGCCACACAGGGGGCGACTATGGCTACACCTTC. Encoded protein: CASSHTGGDYGYTF.

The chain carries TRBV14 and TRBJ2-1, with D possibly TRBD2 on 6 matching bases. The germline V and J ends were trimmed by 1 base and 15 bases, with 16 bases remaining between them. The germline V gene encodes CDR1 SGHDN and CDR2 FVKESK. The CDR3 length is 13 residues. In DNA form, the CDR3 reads TGTGCCAGCAGCCAAGTGGAGGGGCCCTTGCGGTTCTTC. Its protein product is CASSQVEGPLRFF.

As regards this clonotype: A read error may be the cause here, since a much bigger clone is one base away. The CDR3 nucleotides read TGTGCCAGCAGCCAACCCCGGGACAGTGTTCCCTACAATGAGCAGTTCTTC. Amino acid sequence: CASSQPRDSVPYNEQFF. V gene TRBV11-1 combines with J gene TRBJ2-1, with TRBD1 matching 7 bases. The length of the CDR3 is 17 residues. Germline values: CDR1 SGHAT, CDR2 FQDESV (reference sequence). The V and J ends lost 5 bases and 2 bases, in that order; junction bases with no gene match: 12.

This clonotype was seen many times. In DNA, the CDR3 is TGTGCCAGCAGTACTCCCACGACGGGGAGGACTGAAGCTTTCTTT. Encoded protein: CASSTPTTGRTEAFF. The chain links TRBV12-3 or TRBV12-4 to TRBJ1-1; unclear D gene. The ends were cut back, 5 bases at V and 5 bases at J, with 18 bases in the middle. The CDR3 sequence is 15 residues long.

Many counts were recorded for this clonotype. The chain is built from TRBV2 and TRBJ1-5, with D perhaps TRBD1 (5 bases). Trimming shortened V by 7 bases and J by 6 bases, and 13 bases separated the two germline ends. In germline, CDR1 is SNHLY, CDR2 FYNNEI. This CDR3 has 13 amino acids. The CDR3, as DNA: TGTGCCAGCATGGGGGAAAGCGGTCAGCCCCAGCATTTT. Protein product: CASMGESGQPQHF.

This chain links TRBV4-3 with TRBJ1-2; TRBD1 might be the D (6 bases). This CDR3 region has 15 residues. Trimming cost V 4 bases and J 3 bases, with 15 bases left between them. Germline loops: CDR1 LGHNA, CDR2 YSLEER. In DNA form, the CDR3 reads TGCGCCAGCAGCCCCCGGGGGCGAGGCGACTATGGCTACACCTTC. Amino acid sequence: CASSPRGRGDYGYTF.

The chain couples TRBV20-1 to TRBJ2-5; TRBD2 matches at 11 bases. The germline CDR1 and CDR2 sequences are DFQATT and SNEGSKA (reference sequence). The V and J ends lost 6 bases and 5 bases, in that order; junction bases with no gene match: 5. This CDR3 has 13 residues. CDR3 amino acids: CSALAGGLETQYF. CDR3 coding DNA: TGCAGTGCCCTAGCGGGGGGCCTTGAGACCCAGTACTTC.

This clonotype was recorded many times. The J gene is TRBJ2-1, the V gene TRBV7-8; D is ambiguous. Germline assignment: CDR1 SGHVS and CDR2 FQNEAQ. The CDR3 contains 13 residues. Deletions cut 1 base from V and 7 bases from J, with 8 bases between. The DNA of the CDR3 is TGTGCCAGCAGCTTAGTGACGGTTAATGAGCAGTTCTTC. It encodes CASSLVTVNEQFF.

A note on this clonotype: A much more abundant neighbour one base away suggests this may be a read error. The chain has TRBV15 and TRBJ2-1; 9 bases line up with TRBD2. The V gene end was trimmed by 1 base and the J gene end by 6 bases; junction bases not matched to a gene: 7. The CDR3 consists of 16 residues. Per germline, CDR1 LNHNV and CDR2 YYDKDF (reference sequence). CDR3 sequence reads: CATSRAREGRSNEQFF. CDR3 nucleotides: TGTGCCACCAGCAGAGCGCGGGAGGGTCGTAGCAATGAGCAGTTCTTC.

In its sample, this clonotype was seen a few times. CDR3 residues: CALWTPGEGYTF. Here the CDR3 DNA reads TGTGCCCTTTGGACACCTGGCGAGGGCTACACCTTC. This chain connects TRBV7-6 to TRBJ1-2; perhaps TRBD1 as D (5 bases). The V gene lost 11 bases and the J gene lost 8 bases, with 18 bases spanning the gap. The CDR3 runs to 12 residues. Germline values: CDR1 SGHVS, CDR2 FNYEAQ.

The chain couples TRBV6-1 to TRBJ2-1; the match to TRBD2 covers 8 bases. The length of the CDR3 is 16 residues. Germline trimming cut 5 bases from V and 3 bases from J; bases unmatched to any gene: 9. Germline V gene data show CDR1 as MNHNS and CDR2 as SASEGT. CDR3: CASSPHKRGLYNEQFF. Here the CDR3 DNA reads TGTGCCAGCAGTCCCCACAAGCGGGGGCTCTACAATGAGCAGTTCTTC.

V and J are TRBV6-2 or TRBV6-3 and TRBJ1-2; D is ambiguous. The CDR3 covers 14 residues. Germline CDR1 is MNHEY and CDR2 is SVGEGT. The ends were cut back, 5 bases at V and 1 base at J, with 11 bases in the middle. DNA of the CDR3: TGTGCCAGCAGTGCCGGGGAGTATAACTATGGCTACACCTTC. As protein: CASSAGEYNYGYTF.

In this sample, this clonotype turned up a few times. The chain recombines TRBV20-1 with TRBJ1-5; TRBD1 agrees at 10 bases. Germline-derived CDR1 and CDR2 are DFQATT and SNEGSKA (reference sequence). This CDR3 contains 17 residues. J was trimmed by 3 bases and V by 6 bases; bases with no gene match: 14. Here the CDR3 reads CSAEVTGTGDINQPQHF. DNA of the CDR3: TGCAGTGCCGAGGTCACCGGGACAGGGGATATCAATCAGCCCCAGCATTTT.

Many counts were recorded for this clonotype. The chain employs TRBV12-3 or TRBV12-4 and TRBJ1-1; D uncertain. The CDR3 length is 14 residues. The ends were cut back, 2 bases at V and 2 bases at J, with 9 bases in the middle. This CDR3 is CASSLRSHNTEAFF. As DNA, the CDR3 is TGTGCCAGCAGTTTAAGGAGTCACAACACTGAAGCTTTCTTT.

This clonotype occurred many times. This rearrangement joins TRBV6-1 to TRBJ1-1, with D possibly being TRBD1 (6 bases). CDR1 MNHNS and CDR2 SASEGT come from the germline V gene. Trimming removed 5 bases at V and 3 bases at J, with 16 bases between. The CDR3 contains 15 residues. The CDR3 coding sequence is TGTGCCAGCAGTTCCAGGGGATTGGCGGACACTGAAGCTTTCTTT. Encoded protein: CASSSRGLADTEAFF.

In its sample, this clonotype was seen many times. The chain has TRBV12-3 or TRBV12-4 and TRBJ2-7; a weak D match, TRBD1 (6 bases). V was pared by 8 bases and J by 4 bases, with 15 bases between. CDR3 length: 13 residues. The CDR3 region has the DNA TGTGCCAGCCAAGAGGGGGTCGGGTACGAGCAGTACTTC. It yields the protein CASQEGVGYEQYF.

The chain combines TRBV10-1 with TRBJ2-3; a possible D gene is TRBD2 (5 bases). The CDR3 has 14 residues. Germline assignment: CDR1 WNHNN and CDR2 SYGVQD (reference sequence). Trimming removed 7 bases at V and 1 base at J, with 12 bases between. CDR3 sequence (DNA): TGCGCCAGCACGGTCGGGGTTGGCACAGATACGCAGTATTTT. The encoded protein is CASTVGVGTDTQYF.

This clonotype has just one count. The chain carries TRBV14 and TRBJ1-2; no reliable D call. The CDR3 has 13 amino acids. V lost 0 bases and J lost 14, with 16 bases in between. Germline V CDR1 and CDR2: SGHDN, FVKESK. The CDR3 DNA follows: TGTGCCAGCAGCCAAGATTTAGTGATAACCGGAACCTTC. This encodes CASSQDLVITGTF.

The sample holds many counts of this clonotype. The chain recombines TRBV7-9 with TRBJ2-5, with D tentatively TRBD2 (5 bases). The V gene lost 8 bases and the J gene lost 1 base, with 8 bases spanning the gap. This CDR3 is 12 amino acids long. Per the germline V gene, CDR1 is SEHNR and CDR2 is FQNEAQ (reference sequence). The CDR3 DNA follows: TGTGCCAGCGAAGGAGGCCAAGAGACCCAGTACTTC. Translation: CASEGGQETQYF.

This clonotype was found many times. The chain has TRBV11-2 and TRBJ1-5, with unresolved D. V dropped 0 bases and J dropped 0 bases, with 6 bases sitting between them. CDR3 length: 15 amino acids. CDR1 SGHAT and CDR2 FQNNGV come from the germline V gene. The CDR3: CASSLEGYSNQPQHF. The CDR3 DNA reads TGTGCCAGCAGCTTAGAGGGTTATAGCAATCAGCCCCAGCATTTT.

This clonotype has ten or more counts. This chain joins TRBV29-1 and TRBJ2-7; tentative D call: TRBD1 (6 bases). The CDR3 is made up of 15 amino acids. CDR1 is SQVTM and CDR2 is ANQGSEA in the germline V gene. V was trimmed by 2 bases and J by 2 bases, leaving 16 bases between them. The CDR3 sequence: CSVEFPDQGTYEQYF. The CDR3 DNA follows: TGCAGCGTTGAATTCCCAGATCAGGGGACCTACGAGCAGTACTTC.

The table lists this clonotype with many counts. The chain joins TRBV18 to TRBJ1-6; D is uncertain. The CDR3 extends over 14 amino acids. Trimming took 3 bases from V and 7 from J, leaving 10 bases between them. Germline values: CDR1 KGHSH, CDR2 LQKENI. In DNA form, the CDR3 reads TGTGCCAGCTCACCGGGGAGTGGGAATTCACCCCTCCACTTT. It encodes CASSPGSGNSPLHF.

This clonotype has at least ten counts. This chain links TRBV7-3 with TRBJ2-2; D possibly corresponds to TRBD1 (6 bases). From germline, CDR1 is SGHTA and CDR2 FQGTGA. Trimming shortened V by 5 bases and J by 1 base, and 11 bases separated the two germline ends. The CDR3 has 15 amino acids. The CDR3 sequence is CASSTGHRNTGELFF. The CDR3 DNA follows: TGTGCCAGCAGCACGGGACACCGGAACACCGGGGAGCTGTTTTTT.

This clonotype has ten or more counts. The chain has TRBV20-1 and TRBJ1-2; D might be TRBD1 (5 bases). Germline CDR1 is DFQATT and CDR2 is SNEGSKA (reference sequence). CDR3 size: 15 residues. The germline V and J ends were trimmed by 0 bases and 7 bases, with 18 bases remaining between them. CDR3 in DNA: TGCAGTGCTAGAGATGGACGGAGGGGATTAAGTGGCTACACCTTC. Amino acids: CSARDGRRGLSGYTF.

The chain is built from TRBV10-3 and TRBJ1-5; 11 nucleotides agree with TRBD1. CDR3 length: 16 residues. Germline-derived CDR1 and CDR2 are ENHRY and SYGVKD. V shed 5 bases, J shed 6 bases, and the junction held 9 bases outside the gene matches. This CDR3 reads CAISPTGTGGSQPQHF. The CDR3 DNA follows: TGTGCCATCAGTCCAACCGGGACAGGGGGTAGTCAGCCCCAGCATTTT.